Listed here is a single T cell receptor beta chain. The CDR3 is made up of 15 amino acids. Germline V gene data show CDR1 as MRHNA and CDR2 as SNTAGT. The V end was cut by 3 bases, the J end by 2 bases, with 11 bases between. This specimen comes from a study of PD-L1 blockade in urothelial cancer. Repertoires were generated with immunoSEQ multiplex PCR, while TCRdb's copy carries only in-frame clones and drops some. This table has tens of thousands of clones, around 84% appearing once. This material consisted of PBMCs, taken around atezolizumab (anti-PD-L1) treatment. This rearrangement joins TRBV6-4 to TRBJ2-1; D is perhaps TRBD1 (5 bases). The clonotype was recovered from a man between 70 and 80 years old with urothelial cancer. The CDR3 DNA follows: TGTGCCAGCAGTGAGGCAGGGCCTCCCTACAATGAGCAGTTCTTC. The encoded protein is CASSEAGPPYNEQFF.